This T cell receptor (beta chain) derives from a study of tumor-infiltrating lymphocytes in primary liver carcinoma. Study-wide context: The yield of productive TCRbeta reads per sample was roughly 3.5 to 7.13 million and was similar across tissue types.

Germline CDR1 and CDR2: MNHNS and SASEGT. The CDR3 runs to 17 residues. Using a constant-region primer together with ProtoScript II reverse transcriptase, TCR beta cDNA was made from 500 to 650 ng of total RNA. Three nested multiplex PCR rounds, a slightly modified ARM-PCR method, built the TCR beta libraries. The first two PCR rounds used TRBV1-TRBV30 forward primers with a C-beta reverse primer, 9 to 10 cycles each. TCRdb passed the multiplex PCR reads through MiXCR, listing each CDR3 protein once. There are approximately 54,000 distinct CDR3 sequences in the sample; about three quarters occur only once, and under 30% lies in the top ten. Worth noting for this clonotype: The germline gene is not matched at one end of the junction; a read error may be the cause.

The approximately 17-34 mg bulk tissue piece was not sorted before simultaneous RNA and DNA extraction. At sampling, these chronic HBV carriers had received no treatment. Every tumor sample analyzed contained over 80% viable tumor cells. The V and J genes are TRBV6-1 and TRBJ2-6; D is perhaps TRBD1 or TRBD2 (5 bases each). The source of this sequence is a man in his forties with primary liver carcinoma and hepatitis B virus infection. Sequenced input: liver tumor tissue from sampling region 2. Indicated subset: tumor region T2, inferior pole. This CDR3 is CASTFDWGSSGADVLTF. DNA for the CDR3: TGTGCCAGCACTTTTGATTGGGGGAGCTCTGGGGCCGACGTCCTGACTTTC.